What follows is one TCR beta chain and its context. This record belongs to a study of blood T cell repertoires in COVID-19. This table comes from immunoSEQ multiplex PCR, and its TCRdb copy is limited to in-frame clones, with some not included. The data hold about 170,000 clones, with 80% to 85% observed a single time. The germline V gene encodes CDR1 SGHAT and CDR2 FQNNGV. Trimming removed 0 bases from V and 7 bases from J, with 13 bases in between. The CDR3 runs 16 residues. The gene calls are TRBV11-2 and TRBJ1-6; unclear D gene. The clonotype comes from a woman between 70 and 85 years old with COVID-19, enrolled during active disease. Sequencing was performed on peripheral blood. CDR3: CASSLDPVGVNSPLHF. The CDR3 nucleotides are TGTGCCAGCAGCTTAGATCCGGTGGGAGTGAATTCACCCCTCCACTTT.